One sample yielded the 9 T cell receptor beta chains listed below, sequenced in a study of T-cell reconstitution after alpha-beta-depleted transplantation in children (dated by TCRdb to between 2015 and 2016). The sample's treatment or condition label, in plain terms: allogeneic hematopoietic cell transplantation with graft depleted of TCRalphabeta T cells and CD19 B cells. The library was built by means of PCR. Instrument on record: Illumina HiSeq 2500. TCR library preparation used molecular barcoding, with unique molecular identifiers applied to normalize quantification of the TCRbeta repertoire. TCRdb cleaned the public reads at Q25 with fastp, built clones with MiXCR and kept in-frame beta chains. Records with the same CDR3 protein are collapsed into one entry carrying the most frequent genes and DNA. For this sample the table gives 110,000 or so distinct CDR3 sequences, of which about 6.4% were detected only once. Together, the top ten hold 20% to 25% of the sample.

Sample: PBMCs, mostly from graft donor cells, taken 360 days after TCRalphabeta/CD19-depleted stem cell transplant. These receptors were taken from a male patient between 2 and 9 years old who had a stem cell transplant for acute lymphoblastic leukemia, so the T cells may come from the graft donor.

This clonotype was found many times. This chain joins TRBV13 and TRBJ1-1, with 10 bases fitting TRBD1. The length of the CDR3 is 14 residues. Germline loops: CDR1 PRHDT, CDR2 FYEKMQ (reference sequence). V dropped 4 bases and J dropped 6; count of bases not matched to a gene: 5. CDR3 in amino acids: CASSSRGQGAEAFF. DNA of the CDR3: TGTGCCAGCAGCTCACGAGGACAGGGGGCTGAAGCTTTCTTT.

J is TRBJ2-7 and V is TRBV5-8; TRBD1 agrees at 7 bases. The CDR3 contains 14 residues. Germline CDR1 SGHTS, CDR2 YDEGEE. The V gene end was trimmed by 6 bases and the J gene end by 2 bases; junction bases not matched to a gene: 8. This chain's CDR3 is CASTDRVPPYEQYF. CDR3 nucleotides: TGTGCCAGCACCGACAGGGTCCCCCCCTACGAGCAGTACTTC.

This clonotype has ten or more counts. The chain's CDR3 is CASSLKPKREDSYEQYF. Here the CDR3 DNA reads TGTGCCAGCAGCTTAAAACCCAAGCGGGAGGACTCCTACGAGCAGTACTTC. This rearrangement joins TRBV7-9 to TRBJ2-7, with 9 bases lining up with TRBD2. Germline lookup yields CDR1 SEHNR and CDR2 FQNEAQ (reference sequence). Trimming took 2 bases from V and 0 from J; bases not matched to a gene: 8. The CDR3 spans 17 residues.

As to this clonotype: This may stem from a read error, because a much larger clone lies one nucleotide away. In DNA, the CDR3 is TGTGCCAACAGTGATTCTAGCGGGAGAAAGAATGAGCAGTTCTTC. This gives the protein CANSDSSGRKNEQFF. The chain combines TRBV10-3 with TRBJ2-1; 10 bases fit TRBD2. CDR1 ENHRY and CDR2 SYGVKD come from the germline V gene. CDR3 length: 15 amino acids.

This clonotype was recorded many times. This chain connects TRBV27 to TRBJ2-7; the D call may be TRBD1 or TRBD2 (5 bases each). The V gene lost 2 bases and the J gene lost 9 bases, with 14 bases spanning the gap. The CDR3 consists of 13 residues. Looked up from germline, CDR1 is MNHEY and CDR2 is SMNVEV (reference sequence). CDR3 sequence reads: CASSLRGPVWQYF. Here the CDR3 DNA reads TGTGCCAGCAGTTTACGGGGCCCAGTTTGGCAGTACTTC.

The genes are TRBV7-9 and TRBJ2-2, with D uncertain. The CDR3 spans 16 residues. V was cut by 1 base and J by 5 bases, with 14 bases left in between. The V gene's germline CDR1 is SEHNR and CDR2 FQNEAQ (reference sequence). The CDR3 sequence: CASSLGPKVGTGELFF. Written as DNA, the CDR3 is TGTGCCAGCAGCTTAGGCCCTAAAGTGGGGACCGGGGAGCTGTTTTTT. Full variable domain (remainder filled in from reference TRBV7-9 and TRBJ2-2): DTGVSQNPRHKITKRGQNVTFRCDPISEHNRLYWYRQTLGQGPEFLTYFQNEAQLEKSRLLSDRFSAERPKGSFSTLEIQRTEQGDSAMYLCASSLGPKVGTGELFFGEGSRLTVL.

For the CDR3, the DNA is TGTGCCAGTTCTGAAGGCCCGAACACTGAAGCTTTCTTT. Its protein product is CASSEGPNTEAFF. J is TRBJ1-1 and V is TRBV2, with D unclear. The CDR3 sequence is 13 residues long. CDR1 SNHLY and CDR2 FYNNEI come from the germline V gene. Trimming removed 9 bases at V and 1 base at J, with 12 bases between.

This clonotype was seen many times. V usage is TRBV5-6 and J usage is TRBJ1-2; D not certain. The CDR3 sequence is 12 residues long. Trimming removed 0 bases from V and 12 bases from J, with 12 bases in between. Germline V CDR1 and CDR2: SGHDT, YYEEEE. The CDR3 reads CASSLEHTGDTF. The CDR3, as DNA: TGTGCCAGCAGCTTGGAGCATACTGGAGACACCTTC.

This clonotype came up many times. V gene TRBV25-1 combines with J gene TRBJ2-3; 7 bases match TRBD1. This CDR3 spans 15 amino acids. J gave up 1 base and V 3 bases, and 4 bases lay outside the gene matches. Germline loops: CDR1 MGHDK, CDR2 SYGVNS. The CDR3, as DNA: TGTGCCAGCAGTGATTACAGGGGAGGCACAGATACGCAGTATTTT. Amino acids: CASSDYRGGTDTQYF.